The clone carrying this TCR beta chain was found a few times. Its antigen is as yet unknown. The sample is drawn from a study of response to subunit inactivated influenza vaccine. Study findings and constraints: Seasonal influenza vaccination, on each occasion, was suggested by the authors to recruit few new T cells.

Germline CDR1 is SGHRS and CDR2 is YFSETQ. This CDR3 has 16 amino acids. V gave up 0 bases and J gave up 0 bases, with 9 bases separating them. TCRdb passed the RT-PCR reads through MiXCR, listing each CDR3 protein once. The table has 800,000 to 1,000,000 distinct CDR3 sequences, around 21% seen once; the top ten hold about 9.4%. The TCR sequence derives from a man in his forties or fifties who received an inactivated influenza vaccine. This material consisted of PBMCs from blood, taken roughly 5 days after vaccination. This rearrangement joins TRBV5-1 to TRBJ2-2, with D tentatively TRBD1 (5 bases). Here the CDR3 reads CASSLGSGPNTGELFF. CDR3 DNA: TGCGCCAGCAGCTTGGGGTCAGGGCCGAACACCGGGGAGCTGTTTTTT.